This T cell receptor beta chain originates from a study of blood T cell repertoires in COVID-19. Germline lookup yields CDR1 LNHNV and CDR2 YYDKDF (reference sequence). With 2 bases clipped from V and 7 bases from J, the junction kept 6 bases outside the gene matches. The CDR3 covers 16 residues. TCRdb keeps only in-frame clones here, not all; method: immunoSEQ multiplex PCR. This sample has some 290,000 clones, with roughly 90% found just once. Sequenced sample: peripheral blood. The origin of this receptor is a woman aged 25 to 39 with COVID-19, enrolled during active disease. This chain joins TRBV15 and TRBJ2-1; 12 bases agree with TRBD2. CDR3 coding DNA: TGTGCCACCAGCAGAAGTGGACTAGCGGGAAAGAATGAGCAGTTCTTC. The encoded protein is CATSRSGLAGKNEQFF. Full variable domain (missing parts from reference TRBV15 and TRBJ2-1): DAMVIQNPRYQVTQFGKPVTLSCSQTLNHNVMYWYQQKSSQAPKLLFHYYDKDFNNEADTPDNFQSRRPNTSFCFLDIRSPGLGDTAMYLCATSRSGLAGKNEQFFGPGTRLTVL.